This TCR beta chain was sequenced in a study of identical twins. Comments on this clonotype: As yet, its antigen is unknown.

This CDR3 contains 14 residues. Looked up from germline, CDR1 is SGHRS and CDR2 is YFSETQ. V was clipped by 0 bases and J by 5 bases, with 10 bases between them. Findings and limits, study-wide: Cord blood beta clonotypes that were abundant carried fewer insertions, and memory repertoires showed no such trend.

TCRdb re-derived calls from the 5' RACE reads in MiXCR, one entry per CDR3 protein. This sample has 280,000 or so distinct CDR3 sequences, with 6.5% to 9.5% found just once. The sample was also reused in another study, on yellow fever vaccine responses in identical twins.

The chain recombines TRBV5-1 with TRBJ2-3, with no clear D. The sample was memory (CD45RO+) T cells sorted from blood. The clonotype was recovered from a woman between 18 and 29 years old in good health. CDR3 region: CASSLGTPRDTQYF. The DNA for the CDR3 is TGCGCCAGCAGCTTGGGGACCCCGAGAGATACGCAGTATTTT.